This TCR beta chain was sequenced during a study of Ad26.COV2.S vaccination and SARS-CoV-2 variants (dated by TCRdb to the early 2020s). Study-level background: Vaccine-arm donors came from COV1001, a multicentre, randomized, double-blind, placebo-controlled phase I-IIa trial of Ad26.COV2.S in healthy adults. Ad26.COV2.S was given intramuscularly at 5x10^10 or 1x10^11 viral particles, as a single shot or as two shots 56 days apart. Sequencing of the TCRbeta repertoire served to evaluate the specificity and breadth of SARS-CoV-2-reactive T cell receptors following Ad26.COV2.S vaccination. The TCR-sequenced set comprised approximately 30 samples: approximately 19 Ad26.COV2.S vaccine recipients, 5 placebo recipients and 8 SARS-CoV-2 convalescent individuals. Trial participants were randomized into five groups of five, in which low-dose or high-dose Ad26.COV2.S was given once or twice, or placebo was given on both occasions. Blinding of investigators to trial group allocation was maintained during experiments and outcome assessment.

What the research found in general, with its limitations: The authors noted that the TCR breadth and depth analyses may have underestimated total T cell responses. After vaccination, substantial breadth of spike-specific CD8+ and CD4+ T cell responses was reported. Ad26.COV2.S recipients had higher spike-specific TCR breadth than placebo recipients (P = 0.0014). The study lacked the statistical power to compare responses across vaccine doses or regimens. Non-spike TCR breadth was comparable between vaccine and placebo recipients, consistent with the vaccine containing only spike.

Taken from cysteine to phenylalanine, the CDR3 has 13 residues. Only the CDR3 DNA is retained, 39 bases long and in frame from the first base. Based on the germline V gene, the CDR1 and CDR2 sequences are SGHDN and FVKESK. V is cut by 4 bases and J by 5 bases, and the space between the germline ends is 12 bases. A word on this clone: Its antigen is currently not known. It has no much larger one-base neighbor in the sample; base qualities were not kept.

The immunoSEQ Assay was used to sequence TCRbeta CDR3 regions. After extraction, genomic DNA underwent amplification by bias-controlled multiplex PCR, followed by high-throughput sequencing. Turning to the authors' computational methods: To quantify the absolute abundance of every unique TCRbeta CDR3 region, sequences were collapsed and filtered. T cell fraction was estimated by normalizing TCRbeta template counts to usable DNA, with usable DNA measured through amplification of reference genes found in all nucleated cells. Repertoire TCRs were annotated as SARS-CoV-2-specific by exact matching of V gene, CDR3 amino acid sequence and J gene to a known reactive TCR set. The reference SARS-CoV-2 TCR set was obtained from MIRA and was filtered for enrichment in COVID-19-positive ImmuneCODE repertoires, whereby public or cross-reactive TCRs were removed. Using the MIRA antigens, annotated TCRs were further analysed by specific ORF or by position within an ORF. Breadth was defined as the number of annotated unique rearrangements divided by the total number of unique productive rearrangements, and depth was defined as the summed frequency of the annotated unique rearrangements. TCR breadth was compared between groups using two-sided Wilcoxon rank-sum tests. The source is immuneACCESS, and TCRdb retained only in-frame sequences with V and J called. Part of the clones is not carried over; for the studies checked, unresolved V genes explain less than half of this, and the remainder is unexplained. The V and J calls and clone size come from that table; D and trimming were worked out from the DNA. For this sample there are 300,000 to 350,000 clones; 75% to 90% appear just once. The ten largest clones represent about 10% of the sample.

The meaning of the sample's treatment or condition label: around 19 received Ad26.COV2.S at low or high dose, single or two shots; several received placebo; per-sample allocation not given. Repertoires of vaccine and placebo recipients were sequenced from samples taken on day 63 after the first injection. Between 29 July and 7 August 2020, Cohort 1b enrolled about 27 adults aged 18-55 years at one site in Boston, USA. As a vaccine, Ad26.COV2.S was a replication-incompetent adenovirus type 26 vector that expressed a prefusion-stabilized SARS-CoV-2 spike protein derived from the original Wuhan strain.

The TCR originated in a person between 18 and 65 years old who received the Ad26.COV2.S COVID-19 vaccine or a placebo. Here the sequenced sample was peripheral blood, taken in a trial of Ad26.COV2.S vaccine versus placebo. The chain links TRBV14 with TRBJ2-7, with a tentative D gene TRBD2 over 6 matching bases. Here is the DNA: TGTGCCAGCAGCCCATACGGGGGTGACGAGCAGTACTTC. Its protein product is CASSPYGGDEQYF.